This is a list of T cell receptor beta chains from one sample in a study of human T cells and chemical hapten exposure. TCRdb ran MiXCR on the RACE reads and lists one entry per CDR3 protein. The sample carries under 100,000 distinct CDR3 sequences, about 8.5% recorded once. Material: whole blood, obtained in connection with sensitization to the hapten diphenylcyclopropenone (DPC). Receptor source: a man in his forties or fifties with alopecia areata. Some clones in this sample may be carry-over from other donors' samples. The CDR3 runs from the conserved cysteine through the conserved F or W. D genes are given only for firm matches. Where a row states a size, it is once, few, many or the class of an expanded clone; other rows omit it.

abundance	len	d_gene	j_gene	v_gene	CDR3nt	CDR3aa
NA	14	NA	TRBJ1-3	TRBV29-1	TGCAGCGTTGAGTGGAAGAGCTCTGGAAACACCATATATTTT	CSVEWKSSGNTIYF
many	13	NA	TRBJ2-4	TRBV7-8	TGTGCCAGCAGCTTAGGAGTTGGAAACATTCAGTACTTC	CASSLGVGNIQYF
NA	17	TRBD1	TRBJ1-2	TRBV4-3	TGCGCCAGCAGCCGCACCGGCGGGACAGGGGATCGCTATGGCTACACCTTC	CASSRTGGTGDRYGYTF
NA	15	TRBD2	TRBJ2-1	TRBV10-2	TGCGCCAGCAGTGTGCTAGCGGGAGGACACAATGAGCAGTTCTTC	CASSVLAGGHNEQFF
NA	15	TRBD2	TRBJ2-1	TRBV29-1	TGCAGCGTTGCGAGGCGGGAGACGACCTACAATGAGCAGTTCTTC	CSVARRETTYNEQFF
few	16	NA	TRBJ1-1	TRBV6-2/TRBV6-3	TGTGCCAGCAGTGCGCAGGGAGGTTATTTGGGCACTGAAGCTTTCTTT	CASSAQGGYLGTEAFF
few	14	TRBD2	TRBJ2-3	TRBV6-6	TGTGCCAGCAGGGATCTAGCGGGACTAGATACGCAGTATTTT	CASRDLAGLDTQYF
few	16	TRBD2	TRBJ2-1	TRBV10-3	TGTGCCATCAGTGGCCCACTAGCGGGAGGCTACAATGAGCAGTTCTTC	CAISGPLAGGYNEQFF
few	13	NA	TRBJ1-4	TRBV5-1	TGCGCCAGCAGCCCCGGGACTAATGAAAAACTGTTTTTT	CASSPGTNEKLFF
many	18	TRBD2	TRBJ2-3	TRBV5-8	TGTGCCAGCAGCTTGTGGGGGGGACTAGCGGGCCTCACAGATACGCAGTATTTT	CASSLWGGLAGLTDTQYF
few	14	NA	TRBJ2-3	TRBV7-7	TGTGCTAGCAGCTTTCTAGGGCGAGCGGATACGCAGTATTTT	CASSFLGRADTQYF
many	14	NA	TRBJ2-2	TRBV6-2/TRBV6-3	TGTGCCAGCAGTTACTCGAGGGAAGGAGGGGAGCTGTTTTTT	CASSYSREGGELFF
many	15	TRBD2	TRBJ2-3	TRBV2	TGTGCCAGCACTGGGACTAGCGGGAGCACAGATACGCAGTATTTT	CASTGTSGSTDTQYF
NA	13	NA	TRBJ1-3	TRBV29-1	TGCAGCGTTGAACAGGACTCTGGAAACACCATATATTTT	CSVEQDSGNTIYF
many	12	NA	TRBJ2-4	TRBV19	TGTGCCAGCCGGGGGACTCCAAACATTCAGTACTTC	CASRGTPNIQYF
few	15	NA	TRBJ2-2	TRBV7-9	TGTGCCAGCAGCGAGGGGGTTACGAACACCGGGGAGCTGTTTTTT	CASSEGVTNTGELFF
many	15	NA	TRBJ2-4	TRBV28	TGTGCCAGCAGCCCCGGTGGGTTGACCGGCAACATTCAGTACTTC	CASSPGGLTGNIQYF
few	12	NA	TRBJ1-2	TRBV5-4	TGTGCCAGCAGCGCATCTAACTATGGCTACACCTTC	CASSASNYGYTF
many	10	NA	TRBJ2-1	TRBV20-1	TGCAGTGTTGACGGACCTGAGCAGTTCTTC	CSVDGPEQFF
few	18	TRBD2	TRBJ2-3	TRBV4-2	TGTGCCAGCAGCCACTCCCAAAAGCGGGAGGAACGCACAGATACGCAGTATTTT	CASSHSQKREERTDTQYF
NA	14	TRBD1	TRBJ1-5	TRBV20-1	TGCAGTGCTAGAAAGGGGGCAAGCAATCAGCCCCAGCATTTT	CSARKGASNQPQHF
many	15	TRBD1	TRBJ1-5	TRBV29-1	TGCAGCGTGCAGGAAATAGGACAGGACAATCAGCCCCAGCATTTT	CSVQEIGQDNQPQHF
NA	13	NA	TRBJ1-2	TRBV29-1	TGCAGCGTTGAAGGATCGGGGGTTACCGGCTACACCTTC	CSVEGSGVTGYTF
many	15	TRBD2	TRBJ2-7	TRBV19	TGTGCCAGTAGTATGATAGCGGGGGGACCTGACGAGCAGTACTTC	CASSMIAGGPDEQYF
few	15	TRBD2	TRBJ2-3	TRBV27	TGTGCCAGCAGTTTCCTTCTAGCGGTCTCAGATACGCAGTATTTT	CASSFLLAVSDTQYF
NA	14	NA	TRBJ2-5	TRBV7-9	TGTGCCAGCAGCTTAGCGACTAGTAGAGAGACCCAGTACTTC	CASSLATSRETQYF
few	19	TRBD1	TRBJ2-6	TRBV19	TGTGCCAGTAGTATCACGGGACAGGGCCTCGTCTCTGGGGCCAACGTCCTGACTTTC	CASSITGQGLVSGANVLTF
few	13	TRBD2	TRBJ2-3	TRBV29-1	TGCAGCGTTGTGGGACTAGTTACAGATACGCAGTATTTT	CSVVGLVTDTQYF
NA	14	TRBD1	TRBJ1-4	TRBV30	TGTGCCTGGGCGACAGGGGGCACTAATGAAAAACTGTTTTTT	CAWATGGTNEKLFF